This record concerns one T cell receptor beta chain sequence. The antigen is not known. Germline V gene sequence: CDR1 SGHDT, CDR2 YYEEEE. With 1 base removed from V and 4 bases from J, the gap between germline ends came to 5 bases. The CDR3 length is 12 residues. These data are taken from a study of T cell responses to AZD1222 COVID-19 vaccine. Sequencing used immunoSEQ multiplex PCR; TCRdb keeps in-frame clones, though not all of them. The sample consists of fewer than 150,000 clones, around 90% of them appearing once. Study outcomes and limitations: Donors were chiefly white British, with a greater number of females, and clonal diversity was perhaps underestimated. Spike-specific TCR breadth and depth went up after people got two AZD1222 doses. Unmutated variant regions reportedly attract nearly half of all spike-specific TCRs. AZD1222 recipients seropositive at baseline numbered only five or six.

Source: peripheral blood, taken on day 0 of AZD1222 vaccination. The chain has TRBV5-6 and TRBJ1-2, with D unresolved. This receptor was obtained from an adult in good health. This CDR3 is CASSLNGYGYTF. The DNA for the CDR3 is TGTGCCAGCAGCTTGAATGGCTATGGCTACACCTTC.